A single sample is the source of the 20 T cell receptor beta chains below, sequenced in a study of T cell repertoires in cytomegalovirus infection. These TCRs are of unknown antigen specificity. TCRdb re-called the reads through MiXCR, storing one row per CDR3 protein. This sample yields some 920,000 distinct CDR3 sequences, of which more than 25% are seen a single time; over 11% belongs to the top ten. The material sequenced was cultured CD8+ T cells from PBMCs, taken from culture after CMV antigen stimulation. These receptors came from a human donor in good health (CMV status not recorded). Some clones in this sample may be carry-over from other donors' samples.

This clonotype was seen only once. The V gene is TRBV5-4, the J gene TRBJ2-2; the match to TRBD2 covers 10 bases. There are 16 residues in the CDR3. CDR1 and CDR2 from the germline V gene are SGHNT and YYREEE (reference sequence). The J segment lost 6 bases and the V segment lost 4 bases, leaving 9 bases of the junction unmatched. This CDR3 is CASSLLAGHGAGELFF. Written as DNA, the CDR3 is TGTGCCAGCAGCCTACTAGCGGGGCATGGCGCCGGGGAGCTGTTTTTT. Full variable domain (rest looked up from reference TRBV5-4 and TRBJ2-2): ETGVTQSPTHLIKTRGQQVTLRCSSQSGHNTVSWYQQALGQGPQFIFQYYREEENGRGNFPPRFSGLQFPNYSSELNVNALELDDSALYLCASSLLAGHGAGELFFGEGSRLTVL.

This clonotype was seen a handful of times. This chain links TRBV6-2 or TRBV6-3 with TRBJ2-7; D is perhaps TRBD2 (6 bases). Trimming shortened V by 0 bases and J by 4 bases, and 13 bases separated the two germline ends. The CDR3 contains 15 residues. Germline CDR1 is MNHEY and CDR2 is SVGEGT. The CDR3: CASSYSRSGTYEQYV. For the CDR3, the DNA is TGTGCCAGCAGTTACTCGAGGTCTGGGACTTACGAGCAGTACGTC.

V gene TRBV20-1 combines with J gene TRBJ2-5, with 9 bases lining up with TRBD2. Germline CDR1 and CDR2: DFQATT and SNEGSKA (reference sequence). The CDR3 has 15 residues. V lost 4 bases and J lost 5; bases outside the gene matches: 11. CDR3 sequence reads: CSAKEAGGPSETQYF. In nucleotides, the CDR3 is TGCAGTGCTAAAGAGGCGGGGGGGCCCTCGGAGACCCAGTACTTC.

The chain links TRBV5-1 to TRBJ1-4; no reliable D call. Trimming removed 4 bases at V and 7 bases at J, with 14 bases between. There are 14 residues in the CDR3. CDR1 and CDR2 (germline): SGHRS, YFSETQ. The CDR3 bases are TGCGCCAGCAGCGAACTTGGAGAGCGTGAAAAACTGTTTTTT. Amino acid sequence: CASSELGEREKLFF.

This clonotype has only a few counts. The chain links TRBV4-1 to TRBJ1-2; TRBD1 is a possible D gene (6 bases). V was clipped by 0 bases and J by 4 bases, with 9 bases between them. The CDR3 extends over 14 amino acids. Germline V gives CDR1 MGHRA, CDR2 YSYEKL. Here the CDR3 DNA reads TGCGCCAGCAGCCAAGACCAGGGGAGCTATGGCTACACCTTC. This codes for CASSQDQGSYGYTF.

The chain has TRBV5-1 and TRBJ2-4, with D tentatively TRBD1 (6 bases). The CDR3 loop spans 15 amino acids. V was cut by 6 bases and J by 0 bases, with 13 bases left in between. Germline CDR1 is SGHRS and CDR2 is YFSETQ. The CDR3 DNA sequence: TGCGCCAGCACCTTTTCGACAGGAGCCAAAAACATTCAGTACTTC. Amino acids: CASTFSTGAKNIQYF.

This clonotype occurred a few times. This sequence joins TRBV11-2 and TRBJ2-3; a possible D gene is TRBD2 (6 bases). This CDR3 has 14 amino acids. V shed 1 base and J shed 10 bases, with 15 bases lying between them. Germline V CDR1 and CDR2: SGHAT, FQNNGV. The DNA for the CDR3 is TGTGCCAGCAGCTTAGGGCAGGCGGGACGGCCGCAGTATTTT. It yields the protein CASSLGQAGRPQYF.

This clonotype was observed once. V gene TRBV27 combines with J gene TRBJ1-4, with D uncertain. In germline, CDR1 is MNHEY, CDR2 SMNVEV (reference sequence). V dropped 1 base and J dropped 8 bases, with 8 bases sitting between them. The CDR3 is 13 residues long. The CDR3 sequence: CASSLYAREKLFF. For the CDR3, the DNA is TGTGCCAGCAGTTTATACGCTCGGGAAAAACTGTTTTTT.

The table lists this clonotype with a few counts. CDR3 nucleotides: TGTGCCAGCAGTCGGGGGGTTGACACAGATACGCAGTATTTT. It codes for CASSRGVDTDTQYF. V and J are TRBV27 and TRBJ2-3; 7 nucleotides line up with TRBD2. The CDR3 length is 14 residues. The germline V gene encodes CDR1 MNHEY and CDR2 SMNVEV (reference sequence). J was trimmed by 2 bases and V by 5 bases; bases with no gene match: 4.

Of note for this clonotype: The CDR3 does not close with the conserved phenylalanine or tryptophan, likely indicating a read error. The DNA is omitted, as the CDR3 cannot be located on it reliably, and the CDR3 follows TCRdb's listing. CDR3 sequence reads: CASSQSWYRPVD. This sequence joins TRBV23-1 and TRBJ2-7; TRBD1 was called by the table and not checked on the DNA. TRBV23-1 is an ORF; its function is uncertain. The CDR3 length equals 12 residues, ends included.

This clonotype was counted only a few times. The gene calls are TRBV12-3 or TRBV12-4 and TRBJ1-1; 7 bases line up with TRBD1. The CDR3 extends over 13 amino acids. The V and J ends lost 7 bases and 8 bases, in that order; junction bases with no gene match: 10. The CDR3: CASTKTGRPEAFF. CDR3 DNA: TGTGCCAGCACCAAGACAGGGCGGCCCGAAGCTTTCTTT.

This clonotype was seen a single time. The chain has TRBV6-5 and TRBJ2-2; TRBD2 matches at 7 bases. CDR3 length equals 13 residues. Germline loops: CDR1 MNHEY, CDR2 SVGAGI. The chain's CDR3 is CAGGRTNTGELFF. The CDR3 DNA is TGTGCGGGGGGGAGGACGAACACCGGGGAGCTGTTTTTT.

This clonotype occurred a few times. This sequence joins TRBV10-3 and TRBJ1-1, with unresolved D. This CDR3 has 15 amino acids. The V end was cut by 3 bases, the J end by 1 base, with 12 bases between. Germline V CDR1 and CDR2: ENHRY, SYGVKD. CDR3 protein: CAISEFWTPNTEAFF. The CDR3 nucleotides read TGTGCCATCAGTGAATTTTGGACTCCGAACACTGAAGCTTTCTTT.

The chain is built from TRBV4-3 and TRBJ1-4; 9 bases are a match to TRBD1. The CDR3 sequence is 15 residues long. Germline trimming cut 3 bases from V and 3 bases from J; bases unmatched to any gene: 2. Germline loops: CDR1 LGHNA, CDR2 YSLEER. CDR3 bases: TGCGCCAGCAGCCATCGGACAGGGGCTAATGAAAAACTGTTTTTT. Amino acid sequence: CASSHRTGANEKLFF.

This clonotype was counted a few times. The V call is TRBV3-1, the J call TRBJ2-3; D remains unclear. The germline V and J ends were trimmed by 3 bases and 3 bases, with 13 bases remaining between them. This CDR3 is built from 15 residues. Germline values: CDR1 LGHDT, CDR2 YNNKEL (reference sequence). CDR3 in amino acids: CASSHGLVDTDTQYF. CDR3 DNA sequence: TGTGCCAGCAGCCATGGCCTGGTTGATACAGATACGCAGTATTTT.

The genes are TRBV27 and TRBJ2-1, with a weak D call TRBD2 (7 bases). The CDR3 loop spans 16 amino acids. The germline V gene has CDR1 MNHEY and CDR2 SMNVEV (reference sequence). The ends were cut back, 6 bases at V and 6 bases at J, with 21 bases in the middle. This CDR3 reads CASSPSGGGAPNEQFF. The CDR3 nucleotides read TGTGCCAGCAGCCCCTCCGGTGGGGGGGCTCCCAATGAGCAGTTCTTC.

The chain uses TRBV7-3 and TRBJ2-1; no definite D call. Trimming shortened V by 5 bases and J by 6 bases, and 11 bases separated the two germline ends. The CDR3 sequence is 13 residues long. Germline assignment: CDR1 SGHTA and CDR2 FQGTGA. CDR3 in amino acids: CASSPSPGNEQFF. DNA of the CDR3: TGTGCCAGCAGCCCCTCCCCGGGCAATGAGCAGTTCTTC.

The chain recombines TRBV7-9 with TRBJ1-4; possibly TRBD1 for D (5 bases). The CDR3 covers 16 residues. Germline V lookup: CDR1 SEHNR, CDR2 FQNEAQ (reference sequence). The ends were cut back, 1 base at V and 0 bases at J, with 9 bases in the middle. CDR3 nucleotide sequence: TGTGCCAGCAGCTTAGGGGACGGTGCAACTAATGAAAAACTGTTTTTT. This encodes CASSLGDGATNEKLFF.

This clonotype has a handful of counts. V and J are TRBV28 and TRBJ2-1, with a weak D call TRBD2 (5 bases). In germline, CDR1 is MDHEN, CDR2 SYDVKM. V was pared by 6 bases and J by 6 bases, with 18 bases between. This CDR3 has 15 amino acids. The DNA of the CDR3 is TGTGCCAGCAGGCCCGGACTGAACCCTGGCAATGAGCAGTTCTTC. This encodes CASRPGLNPGNEQFF.

The rearrangement uses TRBV7-6 and TRBJ1-2, with D perhaps matching TRBD1 (6 bases). Germline V CDR1 and CDR2: SGHVS, FNYEAQ. V lost 4 bases and J 1 base, leaving 13 bases between the germline ends. The CDR3 contains 15 residues. This chain's CDR3 is CASSSGTFINYGYTF. In DNA form, the CDR3 reads TGTGCCAGCAGCTCCGGGACATTTATTAACTATGGCTACACCTTC.